This paragraph reports one TCR beta chain. Its antigen is as yet unknown. This likely comes from a read error, as the CDR3 has no conserved phenylalanine or tryptophan at its end. V shed 4 bases and J 4 bases; nucleotides not matched to a gene: 6. The CDR3 runs 16 residues. The germline V gene has CDR1 SGHRS and CDR2 YFSETQ. This entry comes from a study of tumor-infiltrating lymphocytes in primary liver carcinoma. Whole-study findings and limits: Reduced overlap was seen in tumor-adjacent and tumor-blood pairs versus tumor region pairs.

Production of TCR beta cDNA used approximately 480 ng total RNA together with a constant-region primer. Generation of the TCR beta libraries relied on three nested multiplex PCR rounds using slightly modified ARM-PCR. It was with TRBV1-TRBV30 forward primers and a C-beta reverse primer that the first two PCR rounds were run, at 10 to 11 cycles each. TCRdb ran MiXCR on the multiplex PCR reads and lists one entry per CDR3 protein. The sample carries about 320,000 distinct CDR3 sequences, 55% to 65% recorded once. Out of unsorted whole blood came the blood RNA, and germline DNA was extracted as well. The chain employs TRBV5-1 and TRBJ2-3, with 13 bases aligning to TRBD2. The sample was peripheral blood. This TCR derives from a man aged 35 to 55 with primary liver carcinoma and hepatitis B virus infection. In nucleotides, the CDR3 is TGCGCCAGCAGCCCCCGGACTAGCGGGAGCGCAGATACGCAGTATCTT. Translated, it gives CASSPRTSGSADTQYL.